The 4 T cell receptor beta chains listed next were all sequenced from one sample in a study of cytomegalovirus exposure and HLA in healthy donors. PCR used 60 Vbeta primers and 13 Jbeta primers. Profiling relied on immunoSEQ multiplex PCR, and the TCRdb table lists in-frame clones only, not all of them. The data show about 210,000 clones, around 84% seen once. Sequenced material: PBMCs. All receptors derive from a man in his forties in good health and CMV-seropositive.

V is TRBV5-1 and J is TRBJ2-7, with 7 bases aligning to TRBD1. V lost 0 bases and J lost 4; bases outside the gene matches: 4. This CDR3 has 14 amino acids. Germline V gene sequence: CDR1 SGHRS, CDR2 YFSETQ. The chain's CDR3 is CASSLGQGVYEQYF. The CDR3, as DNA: TGCGCCAGCAGCTTGGGTCAGGGGGTTTACGAGCAGTACTTC.

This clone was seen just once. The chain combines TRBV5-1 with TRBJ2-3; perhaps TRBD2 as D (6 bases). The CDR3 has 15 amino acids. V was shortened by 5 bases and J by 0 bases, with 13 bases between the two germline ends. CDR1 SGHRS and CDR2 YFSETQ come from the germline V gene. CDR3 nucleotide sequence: TGCGCCAGCAGGTCGCGGGGAGATAGCACAGATACGCAGTATTTT. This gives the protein CASRSRGDSTDTQYF.

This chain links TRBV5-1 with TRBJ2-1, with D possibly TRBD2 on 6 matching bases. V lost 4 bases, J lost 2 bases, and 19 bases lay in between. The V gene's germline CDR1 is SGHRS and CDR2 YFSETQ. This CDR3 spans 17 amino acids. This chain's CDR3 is CASSGRGGGRTYNEQFF. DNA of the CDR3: TGCGCCAGCAGCGGCCGAGGTGGGGGGAGGACCTACAATGAGCAGTTCTTC. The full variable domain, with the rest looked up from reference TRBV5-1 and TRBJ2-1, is KAGVTQTPRYLIKTRGQQVTLSCSPISGHRSVSWYQQTPGQGLQFLFEYFSETQRNKGNFPGRFSGRQFSNSRSEMNVSTLELGDSALYLCASSGRGGGRTYNEQFFGPGTRLTVL.

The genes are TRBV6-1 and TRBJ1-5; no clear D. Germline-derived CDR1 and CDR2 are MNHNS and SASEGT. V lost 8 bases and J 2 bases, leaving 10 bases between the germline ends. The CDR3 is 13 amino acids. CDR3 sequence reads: CASGREGNQPQHF. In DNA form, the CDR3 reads TGTGCCAGCGGGAGGGAAGGCAATCAGCCCCAGCATTTT.